Listed below are T cell receptor beta chains from one sample, sequenced in a study of identical twins. Using its own MiXCR run on the 5' RACE reads, TCRdb lists one record per CDR3 protein. The sample shows approximately 220,000 distinct CDR3 sequences, about 7.5% of them seen only once. The same data also contributed to another study, on yellow fever vaccine responses in identical twins.

The sequenced sample was memory (CD45RO+) T cells sorted from blood. The receptors come from a woman younger than 35 in good health. Each CDR3 is given with its conserved first and last residue. Fields, in order: D gene, V gene, clone size, J gene, CDR3 protein, CDR3 DNA. A D gene is named only where the DNA matches it firmly. A row's size may be missing; if present it is once, few, many or a size class.

.	TRBV20-1	many	TRBJ1-1	CSGWGVSVNTEAFF	TGCAGTGGGTGGGGGGTTTCAGTGAACACTGAAGCTTTCTTT
.	TRBV14	few	TRBJ2-5	CASSQDRRIEETQYF	TGTGCCAGCAGCCAAGATCGGCGGATTGAAGAGACCCAGTACTTC
.	TRBV7-2	many	TRBJ2-1	CASSLDGGLNEQFF	TGTGCCAGCAGCTTAGACGGGGGGCTTAATGAGCAGTTCTTC
TRBD1	TRBV18	few	TRBJ2-1	CASSPDRGQDEQFF	TGTGCCAGCTCACCGGACAGGGGGCAAGATGAGCAGTTCTTC
TRBD2	TRBV7-9	many	TRBJ2-1	CASSWGGYNEQFF	TGTGCCAGCAGCTGGGGGGGCTACAATGAGCAGTTCTTC
.	TRBV6-1	.	TRBJ2-7	CASRTTAGAYEQYF	TGTGCCAGCAGAACTACGGCAGGGGCATACGAGCAGTACTTC
.	TRBV6-1	many	TRBJ2-2	CASSRGAGWGTGELFF	TGTGCCAGCAGTCGGGGGGCAGGTTGGGGGACCGGGGAGCTGTTTTTT
.	TRBV30	few	TRBJ2-1	CAWRTANRFGANNEQFF	TGTGCCTGGAGGACCGCGAACCGATTCGGTGCCAACAATGAGCAGTTCTTC
TRBD2	TRBV20-1	.	TRBJ2-5	CSAPLAGQETQYF	TGCAGTGCTCCGTTAGCGGGGCAAGAGACCCAGTACTTC
TRBD1	TRBV5-1	few	TRBJ2-7	CASSRDRGRDEQYF	TGCGCCAGCAGCAGGGACAGGGGGAGAGACGAGCAGTACTTC
.	TRBV6-4	.	TRBJ2-3	CASSDTVSRGVDTQYF	TGTGCCAGCAGTGACACTGTATCGAGGGGAGTGGATACGCAGTATTTT
TRBD1	TRBV7-2	.	TRBJ2-7	CASSPQGGSYEQYF	TGTGCCAGCAGCCCTCAAGGGGGCAGCTACGAGCAGTACTTC
.	TRBV11-1	.	TRBJ2-1	CASSSDRGIAGDAWEQFF	TGTGCCAGCAGCTCTGACAGGGGAATAGCGGGAGATGCGTGGGAGCAGTTCTTC
TRBD2	TRBV4-3	few	TRBJ2-1	CASSQESSGRGDEQFF	TGCGCCAGCAGCCAAGAGTCAAGCGGGAGGGGCGATGAGCAGTTCTTC
TRBD2	TRBV23-1	.	TRBJ2-1	CASSQSGLAGGRNEQFF	TGCGCCAGCAGTCAATCCGGCCTAGCGGGAGGGAGAAATGAGCAGTTCTTC
TRBD2	TRBV28	few	TRBJ2-2	CASNRAGGPDTGELFF	TGTGCCAGCAATAGAGCGGGAGGGCCCGACACCGGGGAGCTGTTTTTT
TRBD2	TRBV20-1	many	TRBJ2-7	CSALVRGGGYEQYF	TGCAGTGCACTTGTCCGCGGGGGAGGCTACGAGCAGTACTTC
TRBD1	TRBV12-3/TRBV12-4	many	TRBJ2-1	CASSAGTGVKRQFF	TGTGCCAGCAGCGCCGGGACAGGGGTAAAGAGGCAGTTCTTC
TRBD1	TRBV7-2	.	TRBJ1-4	CASSLRTGGNEKLFF	TGTGCCAGCAGCTTAAGAACAGGGGGCAATGAAAAACTGTTTTTT
TRBD1	TRBV14	many	TRBJ2-7	CASSLDRGPFEQYF	TGTGCCAGCAGCCTAGACAGGGGGCCTTTCGAGCAGTACTTC
TRBD1	TRBV4-3	.	TRBJ1-2	CASSQDGGQGGGYTF	TGCGCCAGCAGCCAAGATGGAGGACAGGGCGGGGGCTACACCTTC
TRBD1	TRBV7-2	.	TRBJ2-7	CASSRSITGDPYEQYF	TGTGCCAGCAGCCGCTCGATTACAGGGGATCCCTACGAGCAGTACTTC
.	TRBV4-3	many	TRBJ1-2	CASSQEAGPYGYTF	TGCGCCAGCAGCCAAGAGGCCGGCCCCTATGGCTACACCTTC
TRBD2	TRBV5-4	.	TRBJ2-3	CASSSGIVRLAGETDTQYF	TGTGCCAGCAGCTCAGGAATCGTCAGACTAGCGGGGGAGACAGATACGCAGTATTTT
TRBD1	TRBV7-2	few	TRBJ1-2	CASSLRQGIVYGYTF	TGTGCCAGCAGCTTACGACAGGGGATCGTCTATGGCTACACCTTC
TRBD2	TRBV14	few	TRBJ2-1	CASSQDLGLAGGPREQFF	TGTGCCAGCAGCCAAGATCTGGGACTAGCGGGAGGCCCTAGGGAGCAGTTCTTC
.	TRBV2	few	TRBJ2-4	CASSETSSKNIQYF	TGTGCCAGCAGTGAAACCAGTTCCAAAAACATTCAGTACTTC
TRBD1	TRBV7-2	.	TRBJ1-1	CASSARTGNTEAFF	TGTGCCAGCAGCGCCCGGACAGGGAACACTGAAGCTTTCTTT
TRBD1	TRBV20-1	many	TRBJ1-5	CSAIQGAVTGNQPQHF	TGCAGTGCTATACAGGGGGCAGTAACTGGCAATCAGCCCCAGCATTTT
TRBD2	TRBV5-1	.	TRBJ2-1	CASSLEPKTSGRAILRNEQFF	TGCGCCAGCAGCTTGGAACCCAAAACTAGCGGGAGGGCCATACTGCGCAATGAGCAGTTCTTC
TRBD1	TRBV28	many	TRBJ2-7	CASSSPGTGKGEQYF	TGTGCCAGCAGTTCCCCCGGGACAGGGAAGGGGGAGCAGTACTTC
.	TRBV6-5	.	TRBJ2-7	CASSFDGNYEQYF	TGTGCCAGCAGTTTTGACGGTAACTACGAGCAGTACTTC
TRBD2	TRBV4-2	many	TRBJ2-3	CASSIQLAGSTSYNTQYF	TGTGCCAGCAGCATACAACTAGCGGGTTCAACTAGCTATAATACGCAGTATTTT
.	TRBV18	.	TRBJ2-7	CASSLWGSSDEQYF	TGTGCCAGCTCACTTTGGGGCTCGAGCGACGAGCAGTACTTC
TRBD2	TRBV7-9	few	TRBJ2-5	CASSPGTRWETQYF	TGTGCCAGCAGCCCCGGGACTAGATGGGAGACCCAGTACTTC
.	TRBV20-1	.	TRBJ2-1	CSAGSGQIGGNEQFF	TGCAGTGCCGGATCAGGACAGATTGGAGGCAATGAGCAGTTCTTC
.	TRBV24-1	few	TRBJ2-7	CATSDSHSREQYF	TGTGCCACCAGTGATTCTCACTCCCGGGAGCAGTACTTC
TRBD1	TRBV19	.	TRBJ1-1	CASSIGWTGPVTNTEAFF	TGTGCCAGTAGTATAGGTTGGACAGGCCCTGTGACAAACACTGAAGCTTTCTTT
TRBD2	TRBV4-2	few	TRBJ2-3	CASSQIAGSTDTQYF	TGTGCCAGCAGCCAAATAGCGGGAAGCACAGATACGCAGTATTTT
.	TRBV24-1	many	TRBJ2-4	CATSRQYF	TGTGCCACCAGCCGTCAGTACTTC
.	TRBV9	many	TRBJ2-2	CASSKRTAGTGELFF	TGTGCCAGCAGCAAAAGGACCGCGGGGACCGGGGAGCTGTTTTTT
.	TRBV12-3/TRBV12-4	few	TRBJ1-2	CASSPRQGLDYGYTF	TGTGCCAGCAGTCCTCGGCAGGGTTTGGACTATGGCTACACCTTC
TRBD2	TRBV20-1	.	TRBJ2-1	CSARGLAGETKYNEQFF	TGCAGTGCCCGGGGACTAGCGGGAGAGACGAAGTACAATGAGCAGTTCTTC
.	TRBV24-1	few	TRBJ1-1	CATSASQSNTEAFF	TGTGCCACCAGTGCCTCCCAATCGAACACTGAAGCTTTCTTT
.	TRBV7-2	many	TRBJ2-7	CASSLDHYEQYF	TGTGCCAGCAGCTTAGATCACTACGAGCAGTACTTC
.	TRBV18	few	TRBJ2-2	CASSPRGGDTGELFF	TGTGCCAGCTCACCCAGGGGAGGAGACACCGGGGAGCTGTTTTTT
.	TRBV7-9	many	TRBJ2-7	CASSLAGGPLEQYF	TGTGCCAGCAGCTTAGCGGGGGGGCCCCTCGAGCAGTACTTC
.	TRBV10-3	many	TRBJ2-1	CAISESWVSSYNEQFF	TGTGCCATCAGTGAGTCCTGGGTTAGCTCCTACAATGAGCAGTTCTTC
.	TRBV11-2	.	TRBJ1-4	CASSFNHEKLFF	TGTGCCAGCAGCTTTAACCATGAAAAACTGTTTTTT
.	TRBV5-5	many	TRBJ2-3	CASSLNKDTQYF	TGTGCCAGCAGCTTGAACAAAGATACGCAGTATTTT
TRBD1	TRBV20-1	many	TRBJ2-3	CSAPLDRERGTDTQYF	TGCAGTGCTCCCTTGGACAGGGAGAGGGGCACAGATACGCAGTATTTT
.	TRBV5-6	many	TRBJ2-2	CASSRIDRTNTGELFF	TGTGCCAGCAGCCGAATTGACAGGACGAACACCGGGGAGCTGTTTTTT
.	TRBV29-1	many	TRBJ2-1	CSVGDTGLGSYNEQFF	TGCAGCGTTGGAGATACAGGGCTTGGGTCCTACAATGAGCAGTTCTTC
TRBD1	TRBV5-1	many	TRBJ2-1	CASSLVQGIYNEQFF	TGCGCCAGCAGCTTGGTACAGGGGATCTACAATGAGCAGTTCTTC
.	TRBV27	few	TRBJ2-1	CASSPGIWDNEQFF	TGTGCCAGCAGCCCAGGGATCTGGGACAATGAGCAGTTCTTC
.	TRBV29-1	few	TRBJ2-7	CSRLHRAPRYEQYF	TGCAGCCGACTCCACAGGGCCCCCCGCTACGAGCAGTACTTC
TRBD1	TRBV10-3	many	TRBJ2-1	CAISSDRGSYNEQFF	TGTGCCATCAGTTCGGACAGGGGCTCCTACAATGAGCAGTTCTTC
.	TRBV20-1	many	TRBJ2-3	CSASSAGPSTDTQYF	TGCAGTGCTAGTTCCGCCGGTCCTAGCACAGATACGCAGTATTTT
.	TRBV25-1	.	TRBJ2-7	CASRPTGVVTEQYF	TGTGCCAGCAGACCCACGGGGGTTGTTACCGAGCAGTACTTC